This T cell receptor (beta chain) was retrieved from a study of blood T cell repertoires in COVID-19. Libraries were prepared by immunoSEQ multiplex PCR; TCRdb keeps only in-frame clonotypes and omits some of them. This table has approximately 230,000 clones, around four fifths appearing once. The CDR3 totals 14 residues. V trimming: 3 bases; J trimming: 7 bases; junction bases outside the gene matches: 7. The germline V gene has CDR1 SGHRS and CDR2 YFSETQ. The rearrangement links TRBV5-1 to TRBJ1-2; 9 positions agree with TRBD1. This TCR derives from an elderly man with acute or convalescent COVID-19. Sequenced input: peripheral blood. The DNA of the CDR3 is TGCGCCAGCAGCTCAACCCCGGGACAGGGTGGCTACACCTTC. Its protein product is CASSSTPGQGGYTF.